This T cell receptor beta chain originates from a study of blood T cells in healthy people across ages. The table lists this clonotype with a few counts. This clone may be a read error of a much larger clone one base away. The CDR3 has 11 residues. Germline CDR1 reads DFQATT; CDR2 reads SNEGSKA (reference sequence). Primed by a sample-barcoded 5' primer and a J-beta primer mix, a second PCR proceeded for about 7 to 11 cycles. TCRdb itself ran the 5' RACE reads through MiXCR, one entry per CDR3 protein. Of approximately 680,000 distinct CDR3 sequences listed, approximately 30% were seen once; the top ten hold approximately 15%.

This rearrangement joins TRBV20-1 to TRBJ2-3; D gene uncertain. This sequence was found in a woman aged 80 or older in good health. The sequenced sample consisted of blood. CDR3 residues: CSASWRDTQCF. CDR3 bases: TGCAGTGCTAGCTGGAGAGATACGCAGTGTTTT.